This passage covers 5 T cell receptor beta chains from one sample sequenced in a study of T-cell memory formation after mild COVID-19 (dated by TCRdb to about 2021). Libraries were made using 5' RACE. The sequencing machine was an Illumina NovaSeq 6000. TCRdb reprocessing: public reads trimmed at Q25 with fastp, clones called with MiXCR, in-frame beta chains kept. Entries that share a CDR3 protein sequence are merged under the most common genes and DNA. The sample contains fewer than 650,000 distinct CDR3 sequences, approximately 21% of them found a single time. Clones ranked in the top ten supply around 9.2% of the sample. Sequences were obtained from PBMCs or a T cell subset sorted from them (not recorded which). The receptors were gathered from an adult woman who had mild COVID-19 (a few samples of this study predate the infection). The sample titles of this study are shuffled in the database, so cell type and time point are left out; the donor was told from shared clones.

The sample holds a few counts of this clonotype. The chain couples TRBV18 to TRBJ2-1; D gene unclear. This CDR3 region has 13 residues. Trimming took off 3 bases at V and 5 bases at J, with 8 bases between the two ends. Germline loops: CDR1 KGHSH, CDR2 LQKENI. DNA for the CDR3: TGTGCCAGCTCACCTGGAGTGAACAATGAGCAGTTCTTC. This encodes CASSPGVNNEQFF.

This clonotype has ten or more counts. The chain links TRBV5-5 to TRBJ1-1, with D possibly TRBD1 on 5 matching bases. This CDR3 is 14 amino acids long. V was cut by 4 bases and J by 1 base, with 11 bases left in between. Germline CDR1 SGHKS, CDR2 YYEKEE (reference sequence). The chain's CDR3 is CASSKQRGNTEAFF. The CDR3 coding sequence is TGTGCCAGCAGCAAGCAGAGGGGGAACACTGAAGCTTTCTTT.

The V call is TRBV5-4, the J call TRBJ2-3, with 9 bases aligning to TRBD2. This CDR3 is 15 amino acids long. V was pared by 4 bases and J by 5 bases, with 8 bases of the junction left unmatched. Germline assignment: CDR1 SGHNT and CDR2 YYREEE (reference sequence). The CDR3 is CASSKSGRSGDTQYF. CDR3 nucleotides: TGTGCCAGCAGCAAGAGCGGGAGGAGCGGAGATACGCAGTATTTT.

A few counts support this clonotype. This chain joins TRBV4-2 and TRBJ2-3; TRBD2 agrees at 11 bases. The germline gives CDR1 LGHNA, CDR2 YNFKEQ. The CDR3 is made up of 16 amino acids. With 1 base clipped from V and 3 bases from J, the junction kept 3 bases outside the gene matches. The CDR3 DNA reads TGTGCCAGCAGCCAAGGAATAGCGGGGGGGACAGATACGCAGTATTTT. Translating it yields CASSQGIAGGTDTQYF.

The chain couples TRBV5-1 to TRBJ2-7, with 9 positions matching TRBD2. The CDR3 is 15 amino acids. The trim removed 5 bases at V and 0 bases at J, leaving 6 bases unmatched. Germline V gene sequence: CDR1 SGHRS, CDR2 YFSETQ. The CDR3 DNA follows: TGCGCCAGCAGAGCCCTAGCGGGGACCTCCTACGAGCAGTACTTC. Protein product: CASRALAGTSYEQYF. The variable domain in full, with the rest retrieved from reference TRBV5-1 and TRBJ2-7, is KAGVTQTPRYLIKTRGQQVTLSCSPISGHRSVSWYQQTPGQGLQFLFEYFSETQRNKGNFPGRFSGRQFSNSRSEMNVSTLELGDSALYLCASRALAGTSYEQYFGPGTRLTVT.